The 9 T cell receptor beta chains below all came from one sample that was sequenced in a study of neurological immune-mediated disorders. TCRdb re-called the 5' RACE reads through MiXCR, storing one row per CDR3 protein. The sample has tens of thousands of distinct CDR3 sequences; around 10% are singletons. Described time point: longitudinal time-point 1 (baseline). The sample consisted of PBMCs. The source of these receptors is a male donor with HTLV-1-associated myelopathy (HAM/TSP).

At least ten counts were recorded for this clonotype. The chain recombines TRBV4-2 with TRBJ2-4, with a possible D match to TRBD2 (6 bases). V gave up 0 bases and J gave up 12 bases, with 9 bases separating them. CDR3 length: 12 residues. CDR1 and CDR2 from the germline V gene are LGHNA and YNFKEQ. The CDR3 loop is CASSQEGDSQYF. CDR3 nucleotide sequence: TGTGCCAGCAGCCAAGAGGGGGACTCTCAGTACTTC.

This rearrangement joins TRBV20-1 to TRBJ2-2, with TRBD2 matching 12 bases. The CDR3 covers 15 residues. Germline V gene data show CDR1 as DFQATT and CDR2 as SNEGSKA (reference sequence). J lost 0 bases, V lost 5 bases, and 1 base had no gene match. The CDR3 loop reads CSAWTSGANTGELFF. CDR3 nucleotides: TGCAGTGCTTGGACTAGCGGGGCGAACACCGGGGAGCTGTTTTTT.

This clonotype has ten or more counts. Compared with germline, one end of the junction differs, possibly owing to a read error. The rearrangement joins TRBV7-7 to TRBJ2-5; the D gene is possibly TRBD2 (5 bases). Germline CDR1 reads SSHAT; CDR2 reads FNYEAQ (reference sequence). This CDR3 is 13 amino acids long. The CDR3 sequence is CASRSRGGETQYF. In nucleotides, the CDR3 is TGTGCTAGCAGATCTCGGGGTGGAGAGACCCAGTACTTC.

This clonotype was observed at least ten times. The CDR3 bases are TGCAGTGCTCCGTGGAAGAACACCGGGGAGCTGTTTTTT. Translated: CSAPWKNTGELFF. The rearrangement joins TRBV20-1 to TRBJ2-2, with D uncertain. V was pared by 5 bases and J by 1 base, with 8 bases between. There are 13 residues in the CDR3. CDR1 and CDR2 from the germline V gene are DFQATT and SNEGSKA (reference sequence).

This clonotype was detected many times. The chain couples TRBV20-1 to TRBJ2-2; no reliable D call. There are 11 residues in the CDR3. CDR1 is DFQATT, CDR2 SNEGSKA, per germline (reference sequence). V lost 6 bases and J lost 9, with 11 bases in between. CDR3 sequence (DNA): TGCAGTGCCACTTCCATTCGGGAGCTGTTTTTT. It specifies CSATSIRELFF.

This clonotype was counted many times. V gene TRBV7-8 combines with J gene TRBJ2-1, with D unresolved. Germline V lookup: CDR1 SGHVS, CDR2 FQNEAQ. The ends were cut back, 7 bases at V and 4 bases at J, with 17 bases in the middle. This CDR3 spans 15 amino acids. CDR3 amino acids: CASTSDFGRYNEQFF. DNA for the CDR3: TGTGCCAGCACATCAGATTTTGGTCGGTACAATGAGCAGTTCTTC.

There are many counts of this clonotype. One end of the junction does not line up with germline, which may come from a read error. This sequence joins TRBV29-1 and TRBJ2-4; tentatively, D is TRBD2 (6 bases). This CDR3 is built from 18 residues. CDR1 and CDR2 (germline): SQVTM, ANQGSEA. The CDR3 loop is CSVEVRTPATRGKNIQYF. CDR3 DNA sequence: TGCAGCGTCGAAGTGAGGACCCCGGCGACGCGGGGCAAAAACATTCAGTACTTC.

This clonotype was seen at least ten times. This chain links TRBV5-1 with TRBJ1-4; weak D call: TRBD1 (5 bases). CDR1 and CDR2 (germline): SGHRS, YFSETQ. V lost 2 bases, J lost 7 bases, and 27 bases lay in between. The CDR3 covers 19 residues. This CDR3 is CASSFSRGPTPLQGEKLFF. The CDR3 nucleotides are TGCGCCAGCAGCTTTAGCCGGGGCCCAACCCCCCTGCAGGGTGAAAAACTGTTTTTT.

This clonotype occurred many times. J is TRBJ2-1 and V is TRBV24-1, with 9 nucleotides matching TRBD2. Germline values: CDR1 KGHDR, CDR2 SFDVKD. CDR3 size: 14 residues. The V gene end was trimmed by 9 bases and the J gene end by 7 bases; junction bases not matched to a gene: 9. CDR3 in DNA: TGTGCCACCGGAACGGGCGGGGGGGCGAATGAGCAGTTCTTC. Encoded protein: CATGTGGGANEQFF.